This section outlines one T cell receptor beta chain sequence together with its context. The record originates from a study of technical replicates of blood from a handful of donors. Germline lookup yields CDR1 MGHRA and CDR2 YSYEKL. The CDR3 is made up of 13 amino acids. V lost 6 bases to trimming and J lost 7 bases; unmatched junction nucleotides: 4. The protocol was immunoSEQ multiplex PCR, while the TCRdb copy is restricted to in-frame clones and leaves out a portion. This table holds roughly 67,000 clones, 98% found once. The sequencing sample was made of T cells isolated from PBMCs. V usage is TRBV4-1 and J usage is TRBJ1-4; 8 nucleotides line up with TRBD1. The sequence came from a human donor in good health. The CDR3 nucleotides are TGCGCCAGCAGATCGGACAGGGCTGAAAAACTGTTTTTT. Translated: CASRSDRAEKLFF.